This paragraph covers one T cell receptor beta chain sequence. The length of the CDR3 is 14 residues. Germline CDR1 and CDR2: MDHEN and SYDVKM. The V gene end was trimmed by 6 bases and the J gene end by 6 bases; junction bases not matched to a gene: 5. The data were taken from a study of blood T cell repertoires in COVID-19. Membership in each cohort depended on participant-reported clinical history. TCRdb's copy holds only in-frame clones and misses some; the assay was immunoSEQ multiplex PCR. The table lists fewer than 200,000 clones, around 90% of them singletons. This sequence was found in a woman younger than 30 who had recovered from COVID-19. The chain employs TRBV28 and TRBJ2-1; 10 nucleotides line up with TRBD2. Sequenced sample: PBMCs or T cells enriched from blood (not recorded which). CDR3 sequence (DNA): TGTGCCAGCAGAGGGACTAGCGCCCGCAATGAGCAGTTCTTC. Encoded protein: CASRGTSARNEQFF.